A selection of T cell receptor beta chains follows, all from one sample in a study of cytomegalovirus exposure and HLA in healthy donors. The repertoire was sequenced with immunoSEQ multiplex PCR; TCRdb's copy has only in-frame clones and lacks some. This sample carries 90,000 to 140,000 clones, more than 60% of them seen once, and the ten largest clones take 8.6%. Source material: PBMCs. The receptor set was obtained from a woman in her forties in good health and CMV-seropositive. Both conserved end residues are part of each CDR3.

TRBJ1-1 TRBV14 CASSRGQGFFKTEAFF
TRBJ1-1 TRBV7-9 CASGGVSAFF
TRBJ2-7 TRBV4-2 CASSQGQGISYEQYF
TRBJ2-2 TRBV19 CASSMGLAGGANTGELFF
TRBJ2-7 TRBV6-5 CASSRGQGTYEQYF
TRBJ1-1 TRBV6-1 CAANWEGHFEAFF
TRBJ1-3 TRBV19 CASTLTGNTIYF
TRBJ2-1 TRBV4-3 CASSQGAAGGPGNEQFF
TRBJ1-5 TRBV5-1 CASSYQGPKPQHF
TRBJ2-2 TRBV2 CASSEVRDSYTGELFF
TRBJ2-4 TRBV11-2 CASSLEIGRLGYF
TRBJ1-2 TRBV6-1 CASSEINRVHDYGYTF
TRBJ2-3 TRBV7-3 CASSSVGGSTDTQYF
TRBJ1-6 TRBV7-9 CSSRRQSSPLHF
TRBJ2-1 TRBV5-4 CASSLRDSHEQFF
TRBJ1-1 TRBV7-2 CASNLRQGGMNTEAFF
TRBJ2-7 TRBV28 CASRARGTSYEQYF
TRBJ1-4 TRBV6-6 CASSYPQGAGEKLFF
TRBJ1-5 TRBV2 CASSEAPPVFGVLNQPQHF
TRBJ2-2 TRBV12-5 CASGLVGLLAGRNTGELFF
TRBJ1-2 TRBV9 CASSSRAQVANYGYTF
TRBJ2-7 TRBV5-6 CASSPGTGTYEQYF
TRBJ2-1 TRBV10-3 CATATLAGRLNEQFF
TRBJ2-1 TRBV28 CASGEAGGSYNEQFF